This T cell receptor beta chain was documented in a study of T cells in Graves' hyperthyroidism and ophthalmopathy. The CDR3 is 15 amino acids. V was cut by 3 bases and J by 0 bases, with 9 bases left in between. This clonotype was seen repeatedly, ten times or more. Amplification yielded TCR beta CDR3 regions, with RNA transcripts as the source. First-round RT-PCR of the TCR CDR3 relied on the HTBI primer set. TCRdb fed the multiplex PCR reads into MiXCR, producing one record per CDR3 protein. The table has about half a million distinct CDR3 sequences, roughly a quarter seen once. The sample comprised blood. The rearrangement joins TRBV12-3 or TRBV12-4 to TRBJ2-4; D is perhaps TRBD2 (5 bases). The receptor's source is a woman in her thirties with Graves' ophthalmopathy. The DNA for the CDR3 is TGTGCCAGCAGTTTGGAGGATGAAGCCAAAAACATTCAGTACTTC. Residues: CASSLEDEAKNIQYF.